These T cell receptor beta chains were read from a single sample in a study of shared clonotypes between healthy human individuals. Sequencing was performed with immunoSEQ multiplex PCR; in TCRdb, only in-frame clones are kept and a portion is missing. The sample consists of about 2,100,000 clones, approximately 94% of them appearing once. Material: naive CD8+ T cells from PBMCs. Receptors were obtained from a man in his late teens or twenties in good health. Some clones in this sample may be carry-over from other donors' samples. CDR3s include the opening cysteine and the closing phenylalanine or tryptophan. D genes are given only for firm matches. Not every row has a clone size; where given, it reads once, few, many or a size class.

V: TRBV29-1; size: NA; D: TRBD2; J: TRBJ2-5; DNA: TGCAGCGTAGAAGGACTAGCGGAAAAGCAAGAGACCCAGTACTTC; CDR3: CSVEGLAEKQETQYF
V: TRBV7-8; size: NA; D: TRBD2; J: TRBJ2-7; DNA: TGTGCCAGCAGCTCGCAGGGAGGGCAACTCTACGAGCAGTACTTC; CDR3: CASSSQGGQLYEQYF
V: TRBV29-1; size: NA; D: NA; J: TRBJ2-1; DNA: TGCAGCGCCCGGGGCTCCACTTACAATGAGCAGTTCTTC; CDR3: CSARGSTYNEQFF
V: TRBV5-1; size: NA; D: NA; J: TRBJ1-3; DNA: TGCGCCAGCAGCTTGGAACTCAGCTCTGGAAACACCATATATTTT; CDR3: CASSLELSSGNTIYF
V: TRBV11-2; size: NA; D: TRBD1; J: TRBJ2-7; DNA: TGTGCCAGCAGCCCAGGACAGGGGTACGAGCAGTACTTC; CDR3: CASSPGQGYEQYF
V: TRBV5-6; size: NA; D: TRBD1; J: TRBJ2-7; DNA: TGTGCCAGCAGCTTGGGACTCGACAGGGAACCCTACGAGCAGTACTTC; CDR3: CASSLGLDREPYEQYF
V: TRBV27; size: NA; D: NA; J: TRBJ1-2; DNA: TGTGCCAGCAGTCCCACGGGCCGGGGATATGGCTACACCTTC; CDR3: CASSPTGRGYGYTF
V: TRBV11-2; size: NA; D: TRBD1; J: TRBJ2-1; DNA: TGTGCCAGCAGCTTAGCTTCCGGACAGGGCGGGCAGTTCTTC; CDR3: CASSLASGQGGQFF
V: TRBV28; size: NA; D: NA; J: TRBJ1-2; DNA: TGTGCCAGCAGATTGACAGGCGAACCTCCTAACTATGGCTACACCTTC; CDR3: CASRLTGEPPNYGYTF
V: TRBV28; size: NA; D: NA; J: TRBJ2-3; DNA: TGTGCCAGCAGTTTATACGGGAAGGCAGATACGCAGTATTTT; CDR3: CASSLYGKADTQYF
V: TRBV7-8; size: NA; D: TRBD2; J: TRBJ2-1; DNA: TGTGCCAGCAGCTTACGTCGGGGAGGGGTCAATGAGCAGTTCTTC; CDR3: CASSLRRGGVNEQFF
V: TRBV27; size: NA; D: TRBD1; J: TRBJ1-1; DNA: TGTGCCAGCAGTTTCCGGGGACAGGGGATAGGGAACACTGAAGCTTTCTTT; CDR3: CASSFRGQGIGNTEAFF
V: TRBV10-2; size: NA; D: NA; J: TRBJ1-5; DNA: TGCGCCAGCAGTGATGACAGGAGCCGCTGGCCCCAGCATTTT; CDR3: CASSDDRSRWPQHF
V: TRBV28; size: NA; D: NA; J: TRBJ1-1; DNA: TGTGCCAGCAGTTTAGACAGAAGTGAAGCTTTCTTT; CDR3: CASSLDRSEAFF
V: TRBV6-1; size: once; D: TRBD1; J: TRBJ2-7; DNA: TGTGCAGGACAGGCCTTTCCGTCCTACGAGCAGTACTTC; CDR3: CAGQAFPSYEQYF
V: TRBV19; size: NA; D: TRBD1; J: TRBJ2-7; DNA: TGTGCCAGTAGTATAAGGCTGGGACAGGGCTTCTACGAGCAGTACTTC; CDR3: CASSIRLGQGFYEQYF
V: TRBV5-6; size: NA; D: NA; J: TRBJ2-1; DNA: TGTGCCAGCAGCCCCCGGGGGAGGACCCCCTACAATGAGCAGTTCTTC; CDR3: CASSPRGRTPYNEQFF
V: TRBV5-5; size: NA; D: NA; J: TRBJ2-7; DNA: TGTGCCAGCAGAAACAGGGAAATATACGAGCAGTACTTC; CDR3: CASRNREIYEQYF
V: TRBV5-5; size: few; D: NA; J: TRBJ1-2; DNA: TGTGCCAGCAGCTCACCCTATGGCTACACCTTC; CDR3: CASSSPYGYTF
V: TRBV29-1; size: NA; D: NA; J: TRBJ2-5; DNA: TGCAGCGTTGCGGGGGCGCGGGAGCAGTACTTC; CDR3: CSVAGAREQYF
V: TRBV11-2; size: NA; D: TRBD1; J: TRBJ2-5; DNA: TGTGCCAGCAGCTTAGAAGGTCACAGGGGGGTTGGAGAGACCCAGTACTTC; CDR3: CASSLEGHRGVGETQYF
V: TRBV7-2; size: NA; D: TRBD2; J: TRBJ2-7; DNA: TGTGCCAGCAGCCCTAGGGGTAGCGGGAAGTCCTACGAGCAGTACTTC; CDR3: CASSPRGSGKSYEQYF
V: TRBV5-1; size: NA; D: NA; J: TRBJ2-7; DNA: TGCGCCAGCAGCTTGGGGCCTGACAGCTACGAGCAGTACTTC; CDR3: CASSLGPDSYEQYF
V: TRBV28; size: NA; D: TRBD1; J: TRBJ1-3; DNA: TGTGCCAGCAGTTTAAGGGACAGGGTGTCGGGAAACACCATATATTTT; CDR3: CASSLRDRVSGNTIYF
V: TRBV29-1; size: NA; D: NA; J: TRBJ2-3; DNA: TGCAGCGGAGACGGGGGCACAGATACGCAGTATTTT; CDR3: CSGDGGTDTQYF
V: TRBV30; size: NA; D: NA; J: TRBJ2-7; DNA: TGTGCCTGGAACCTTGGAGGGGCCTCCGAGCAGTACTTC; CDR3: CAWNLGGASEQYF
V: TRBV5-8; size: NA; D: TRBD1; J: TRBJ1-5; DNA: TGTGCCAGCAGCCTGGGACAGGGGGAACAGCCCCAGCATTTT; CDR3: CASSLGQGEQPQHF
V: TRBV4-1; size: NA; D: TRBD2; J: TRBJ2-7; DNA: TGCGCCAGCAGCCAAGACCCCCCGACTAGCGGGAACGAGCAGTACTTC; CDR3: CASSQDPPTSGNEQYF
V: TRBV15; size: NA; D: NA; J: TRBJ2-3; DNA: TGTGCCACCAGCATAGGAAACGGGGCGTATTTT; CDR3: CATSIGNGAYF
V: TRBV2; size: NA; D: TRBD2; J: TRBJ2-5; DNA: TGTGCCAGCAGTGGACTAGCGGAGAACCAAGAGACCCAGTACTTC; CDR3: CASSGLAENQETQYF
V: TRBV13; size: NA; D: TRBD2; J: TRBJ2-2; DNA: TGTGCCAGCAGCTCACAAGGACTAGCGGGAGCCGGGGAGCTGTTTTTT; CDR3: CASSSQGLAGAGELFF
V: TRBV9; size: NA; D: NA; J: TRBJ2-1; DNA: TGTGCCAGCAGCGCCGCTAGCACCTACTCCTACAATGAGCAGTTCTTC; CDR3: CASSAASTYSYNEQFF
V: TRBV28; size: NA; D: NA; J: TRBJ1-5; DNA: TGTGCCAGCAGTTTAGGGGACAATCAGCCCCAGCATTTT; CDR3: CASSLGDNQPQHF
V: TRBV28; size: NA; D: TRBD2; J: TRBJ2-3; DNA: TGTGCCAGCAGTTTCGGATACGGGAGGGCATATGTTACGCAGTATTTT; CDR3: CASSFGYGRAYVTQYF
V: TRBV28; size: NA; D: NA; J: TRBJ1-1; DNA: TGTGCCAGCAGTTTATACGGGGACCACACTGAAGCTTTCTTT; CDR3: CASSLYGDHTEAFF
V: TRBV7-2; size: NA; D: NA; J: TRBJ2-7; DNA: TGTGCCAGCAGCCTAGGGTCGACAGGCTACGAGCAGTACTTC; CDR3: CASSLGSTGYEQYF
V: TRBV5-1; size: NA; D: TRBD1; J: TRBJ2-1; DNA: TGCGCCAGCATAGGACAGGGGGCAAATGAGCAGTTCTTC; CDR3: CASIGQGANEQFF
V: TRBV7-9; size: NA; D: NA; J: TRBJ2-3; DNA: TGTGCCAGCAGCCCCCCGGGGGTTAGCACAGATACGCAGTATTTT; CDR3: CASSPPGVSTDTQYF
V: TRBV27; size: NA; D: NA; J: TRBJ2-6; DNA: TGTGCCAGCAGTCTAAACTCTGGGGCCAACGTCCTGACTTTC; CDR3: CASSLNSGANVLTF
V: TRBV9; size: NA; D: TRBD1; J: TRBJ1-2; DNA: TGTGCCAGCAGCGAAAACCAGGGGGCCGACATCTATGGCTACACCTTC; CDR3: CASSENQGADIYGYTF
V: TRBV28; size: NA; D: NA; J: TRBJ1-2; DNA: TGTGCCAGCTATCGGGGGGGGACATCTGATGGCTACACCTTC; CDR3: CASYRGGTSDGYTF
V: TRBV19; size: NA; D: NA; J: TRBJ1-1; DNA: TGTGCCAGTAGTCCGATGGACCTAAACACTGAAGCTTTCTTT; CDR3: CASSPMDLNTEAFF
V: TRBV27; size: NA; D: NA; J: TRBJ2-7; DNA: TGTGCCAGCAGTCACGGCTACGAGCAGTACTTC; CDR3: CASSHGYEQYF
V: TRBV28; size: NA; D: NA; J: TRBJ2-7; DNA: TGTGCCAGCAGTTTTACATCCGACGGACTGTCACCTTACGAGCAGTACTTC; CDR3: CASSFTSDGLSPYEQYF
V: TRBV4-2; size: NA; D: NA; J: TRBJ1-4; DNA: TGTGCCAGCAGCCATGGGCTGGCCCGGTCTTCTAATGAAAAACTGTTTTTT; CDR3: CASSHGLARSSNEKLFF
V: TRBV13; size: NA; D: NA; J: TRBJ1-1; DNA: TGTGCCAGCAGCGACCCGGGGGGCACTGAAGCTTTCTTT; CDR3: CASSDPGGTEAFF
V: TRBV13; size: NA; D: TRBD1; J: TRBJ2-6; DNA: TGTGCCAGCAGCTGGGGACAGGGTGTGGGGGCCAACGTCCTGACTTTC; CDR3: CASSWGQGVGANVLTF
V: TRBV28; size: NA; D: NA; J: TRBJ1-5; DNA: TGTGCCAGCAGGACGGATGGACAGTTCAATCAGCCCCAGCATTTT; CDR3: CASRTDGQFNQPQHF